The 20 T cell receptor beta chains given below trace back to one sample, sequenced in a study of blood T cell repertoires in COVID-19. Sequenced by immunoSEQ multiplex PCR; TCRdb stores in-frame clones only, minus some. In the table there are 55,000 to 65,000 clones, roughly four fifths of which are singletons. Sequenced sample: peripheral blood. The receptors stem from a man between 60 and 75 years old with acute or convalescent COVID-19.

The chain links TRBV19 to TRBJ1-5; perhaps TRBD1 as D (6 bases). Trimming pared 9 bases from V and 0 bases from J, leaving 9 bases between. Per germline, CDR1 LNHDA and CDR2 SQIVND (reference sequence). The CDR3 consists of 13 residues. Written as DNA, the CDR3 is TGTGCCAGCACAGGGTATAGCAATCAGCCCCAGCATTTT. Encoded protein: CASTGYSNQPQHF.

The chain is built from TRBV9 and TRBJ2-1; TRBD1 aligns across 7 bases. The V segment lost 0 bases and the J segment 6 bases; nucleotides outside the gene matches: 6. CDR1 is SGDLS and CDR2 is YYNGEE in the germline V gene. The CDR3 sequence is 15 residues long. The CDR3 DNA follows: TGTGCCAGCAGCGTAGGGGGGACAGCTAGCAATGAGCAGTTCTTC. Its protein is CASSVGGTASNEQFF. The full variable domain, rest sourced from reference TRBV9 and TRBJ2-1, is DSGVTQTPKHLITATGQRVTLRCSPRSGDLSVYWYQQSLDQGLQFLIQYYNGEERAKGNILERFSAQQFPDLHSELNLSSLELGDSALYFCASSVGGTASNEQFFGPGTRLTVL.

The CDR3 nucleotides read TGTGCCTGGAGTGAGGGCGGGGCACCCTCCTACAATGAGCAGTTCTTC. It codes for CAWSEGGAPSYNEQFF. J is TRBJ2-1 and V is TRBV30; a possible D gene is TRBD2 (6 bases). The germline V gene encodes CDR1 GTSNPN and CDR2 SVGIG (reference sequence). The CDR3 extends over 16 amino acids. The V gene lost 1 base and the J gene lost 0 bases, with 13 bases spanning the gap.

This chain joins TRBV2 and TRBJ2-2; a weak D match, TRBD1 (6 bases). Looked up from germline, CDR1 is SNHLY and CDR2 is FYNNEI. V gave up 8 bases and J gave up 2 bases, with 18 bases separating them. The CDR3 consists of 16 residues. CDR3 DNA: TGTGCCAGCTCTTCTTCAGGGGCCGGCAACACCGGGGAGCTGTTTTTT. Protein sequence: CASSSSGAGNTGELFF.

V and J are TRBV28 and TRBJ2-5; D call uncertain. V was cut by 5 bases and J by 1 base, with 11 bases left in between. The CDR3 is 14 residues long. CDR1 MDHEN and CDR2 SYDVKM come from the germline V gene. This CDR3 is CASSQAPLQETQYF. The DNA for the CDR3 is TGTGCCAGCAGTCAGGCTCCTCTCCAAGAGACCCAGTACTTC.

CDR3 coding DNA: TGTGCCAGCAGTTTACGGTCAGGAACTGGCTACACCTTC. This sequence encodes CASSLRSGTGYTF. The chain recombines TRBV12-3 or TRBV12-4 with TRBJ1-2; D unresolved. The CDR3 covers 13 residues. Trimming took 2 bases from V and 7 from J, leaving 11 bases between them.

V is TRBV4-1 and J is TRBJ1-1; no clear D gene. The CDR3 is 14 amino acids. V gave up 1 base and J gave up 0 bases, with 6 bases separating them. Germline V CDR1 and CDR2: MGHRA, YSYEKL. CDR3 protein: CASSQARVNTEAFF. CDR3 sequence (DNA): TGCGCCAGCAGCCAAGCCCGAGTGAACACTGAAGCTTTCTTT.

This chain uses TRBV7-2 with TRBJ2-5, with 8 bases identical to TRBD1. The V gene end was trimmed by 5 bases and the J gene end by 4 bases; junction bases not matched to a gene: 3. Germline assignment: CDR1 SGHTA and CDR2 FQGNSA. The CDR3 sequence is 13 residues long. The CDR3, as DNA: TGTGCCAGCAGCCGACAGGGGACAGAGACCCAGTACTTC. It specifies CASSRQGTETQYF.

The DNA of the CDR3 is TGTGCCATCAGGAGCGACGGGGGAAGTGCACCCCTCCACTTT. It yields the protein CAIRSDGGSAPLHF. The chain uses TRBV10-3 and TRBJ1-6, with a possible D match to TRBD1 (5 bases). This CDR3 comprises 14 residues. Per germline, CDR1 ENHRY and CDR2 SYGVKD. Trimming removed 6 bases at V and 11 bases at J, with 17 bases between.

In its sample, this clone was seen once. V usage is TRBV6-1 and J usage is TRBJ1-5; the D gene is possibly TRBD1 (5 bases). Looked up from germline, CDR1 is MNHNS and CDR2 is SASEGT. There are 19 residues in the CDR3. Trimming removed 2 bases from V and 2 bases from J, with 22 bases in between. CDR3 coding DNA: TGTGCCAGCAGTGAACCACGGGGGATTGGGGTCTACGGCAATCAGCCCCAGCATTTT. This codes for CASSEPRGIGVYGNQPQHF.

V usage is TRBV5-4 and J usage is TRBJ2-5, with 8 nucleotides matching TRBD2. The CDR3 length is 15 residues. Germline V gives CDR1 SGHNT, CDR2 YYREEE (reference sequence). V lost 2 bases to trimming and J lost 1 base; unmatched junction nucleotides: 4. The CDR3: CASSFTSGPQETQYF. The CDR3 DNA reads as TGTGCCAGCAGCTTCACTAGCGGACCCCAAGAGACCCAGTACTTC.

This rearrangement joins TRBV4-1 to TRBJ1-5; 10 nucleotides line up with TRBD1. CDR3 length: 16 amino acids. V gave up 4 bases and J gave up 3 bases; unmatched junction bases: 6. Looked up from germline, CDR1 is MGHRA and CDR2 is YSYEKL. The CDR3 coding sequence is TGCGCCAGCAGCCGCACCGGGACAGGGGTCAATCAGCCCCAGCATTTT. It specifies CASSRTGTGVNQPQHF.

CDR3 sequence: CATSDSGKQGEKSTDTQYF. The CDR3 coding sequence is TGTGCCACCAGTGATTCGGGGAAACAGGGGGAAAAGAGCACAGATACGCAGTATTTT. The chain is built from TRBV24-1 and TRBJ2-3; 8 bases map to TRBD1. The CDR3 spans 19 residues. Germline CDR1 reads KGHDR; CDR2 reads SFDVKD. The ends lost 2 bases at V and 0 bases at J; junction bases unmatched: 12.

This clone was observed a single time. The CDR3 loop reads CASSLFWGAGELFF. The CDR3 DNA reads TGTGCCAGCAGTTTATTTTGGGGGGCCGGGGAGCTGTTTTTT. V usage is TRBV27 and J usage is TRBJ2-2, with D possibly being TRBD2 (6 bases). V lost 1 base and J lost 6, with 9 bases in between. Germline V gene sequence: CDR1 MNHEY, CDR2 SMNVEV (reference sequence). This CDR3 has 14 residues.

This clone was detected only a few times. The gene calls are TRBV5-6 and TRBJ2-5; tentatively, D is TRBD2 (5 bases). Looked up from germline, CDR1 is SGHDT and CDR2 is YYEEEE. Trimming stripped 2 bases from V and 5 bases from J, with 13 bases between. The CDR3 has 14 amino acids. The chain's CDR3 is CASSLRLAMETQYF. The CDR3 bases are TGTGCCAGCAGCTTAAGGCTAGCTATGGAGACCCAGTACTTC.

This chain connects TRBV11-3 to TRBJ1-1; a weak D match, TRBD1 (5 bases). Trimming cost V 8 bases and J 3 bases, with 16 bases left between them. This CDR3 contains 14 residues. The germline CDR1 and CDR2 sequences are SGHNT and YENEEA. The CDR3: CASARGGSDTEAFF. The DNA of the CDR3 is TGTGCCAGCGCCCGGGGGGGGTCGGACACTGAAGCTTTCTTT.

The chain joins TRBV9 to TRBJ2-3; 7 bases map to TRBD1. Germline CDR1 reads SGDLS; CDR2 reads YYNGEE. V was pared by 3 bases and J by 1 base, with 5 bases of the junction left unmatched. This CDR3 has 15 amino acids. CDR3 protein: CASSGPDRGTDTQYF. The CDR3 bases are TGTGCCAGCAGCGGCCCTGACAGGGGCACAGATACGCAGTATTTT.

This chain uses TRBV5-1 with TRBJ1-2, with D unresolved. Trimming shortened V by 0 bases and J by 3 bases, and 6 bases separated the two germline ends. The germline gives CDR1 SGHRS, CDR2 YFSETQ. This CDR3 is 13 amino acids long. The CDR3 here is CASSLDSYYGYTF. In DNA, the CDR3 is TGCGCCAGCAGCTTGGACAGTTACTATGGCTACACCTTC.

The chain carries TRBV6-5 and TRBJ1-1; D is unclear. Germline CDR1 and CDR2: MNHEY and SVGAGI. The V end was cut by 6 bases, the J end by 3 bases, with 11 bases between. The CDR3 contains 13 residues. CDR3 region: CASRAPMYTEAFF. In DNA, the CDR3 is TGTGCCAGCAGGGCCCCAATGTACACTGAAGCTTTCTTT.

The J gene is TRBJ1-1, the V gene TRBV2, with D hard to call. Trimming stripped 10 bases from V and 7 bases from J, with 13 bases between. CDR3 length: 11 residues. Germline CDR1 and CDR2: SNHLY and FYNNEI. In DNA, the CDR3 is TGTGCCACCGCTTGGAGGGATGAAGCTTTCTTT. The encoded protein is CATAWRDEAFF.